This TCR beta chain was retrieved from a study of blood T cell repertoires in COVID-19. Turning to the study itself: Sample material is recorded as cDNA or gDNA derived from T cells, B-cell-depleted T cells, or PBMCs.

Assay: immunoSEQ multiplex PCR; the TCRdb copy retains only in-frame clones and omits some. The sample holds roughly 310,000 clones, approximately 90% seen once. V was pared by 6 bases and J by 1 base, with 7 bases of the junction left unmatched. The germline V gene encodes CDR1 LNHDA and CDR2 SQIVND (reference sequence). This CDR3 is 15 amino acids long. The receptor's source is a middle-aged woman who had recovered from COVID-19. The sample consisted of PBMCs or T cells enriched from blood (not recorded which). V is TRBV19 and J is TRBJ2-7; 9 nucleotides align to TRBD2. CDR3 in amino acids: CASRAAGLASYEQYF. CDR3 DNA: TGTGCCAGTAGAGCGGCCGGACTAGCGTCCTACGAGCAGTACTTC.